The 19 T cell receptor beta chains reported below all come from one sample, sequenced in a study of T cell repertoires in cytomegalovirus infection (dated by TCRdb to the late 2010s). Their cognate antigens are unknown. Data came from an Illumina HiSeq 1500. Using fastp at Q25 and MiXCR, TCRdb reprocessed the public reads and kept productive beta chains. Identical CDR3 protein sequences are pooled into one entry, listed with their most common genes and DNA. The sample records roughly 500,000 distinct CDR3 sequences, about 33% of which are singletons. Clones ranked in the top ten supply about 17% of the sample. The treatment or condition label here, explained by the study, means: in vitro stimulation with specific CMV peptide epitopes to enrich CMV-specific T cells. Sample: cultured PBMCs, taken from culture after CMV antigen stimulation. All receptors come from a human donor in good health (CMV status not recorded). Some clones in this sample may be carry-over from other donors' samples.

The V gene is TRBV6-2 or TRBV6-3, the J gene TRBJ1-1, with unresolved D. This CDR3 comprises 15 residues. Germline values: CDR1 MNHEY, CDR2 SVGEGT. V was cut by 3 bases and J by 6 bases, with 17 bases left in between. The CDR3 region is CASSYSVVGRAEAFF. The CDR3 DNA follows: TGTGCCAGCAGTTATTCGGTCGTGGGGAGGGCTGAAGCTTTCTTT.

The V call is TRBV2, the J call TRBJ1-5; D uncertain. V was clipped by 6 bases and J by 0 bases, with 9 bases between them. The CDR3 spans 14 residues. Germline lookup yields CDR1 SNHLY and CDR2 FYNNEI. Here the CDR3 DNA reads TGTGCCAGCAGGATGGGTTATAGCAATCAGCCCCAGCATTTT. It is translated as CASRMGYSNQPQHF.

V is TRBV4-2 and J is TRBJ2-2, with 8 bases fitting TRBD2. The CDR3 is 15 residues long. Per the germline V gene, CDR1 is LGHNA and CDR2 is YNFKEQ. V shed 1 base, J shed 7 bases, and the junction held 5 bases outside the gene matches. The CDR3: CASSQANAGGGELFF. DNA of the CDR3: TGTGCCAGCAGCCAAGCTAATGCGGGAGGCGGGGAGCTGTTTTTT.

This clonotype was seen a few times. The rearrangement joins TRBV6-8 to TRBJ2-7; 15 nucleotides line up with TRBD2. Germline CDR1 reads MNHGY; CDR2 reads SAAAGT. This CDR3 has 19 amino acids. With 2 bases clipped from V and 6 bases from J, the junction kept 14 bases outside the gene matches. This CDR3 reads CASSYPKGTSGRIPLEQYF. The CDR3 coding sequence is TGTGCCAGCAGTTACCCGAAAGGGACTAGCGGGAGGATCCCCCTCGAGCAGTACTTC.

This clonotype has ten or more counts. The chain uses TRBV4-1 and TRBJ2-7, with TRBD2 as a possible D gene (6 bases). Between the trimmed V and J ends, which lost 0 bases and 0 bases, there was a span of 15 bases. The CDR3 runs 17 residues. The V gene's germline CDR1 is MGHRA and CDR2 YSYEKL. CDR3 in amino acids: CASSQDNAGHNSYEQYV. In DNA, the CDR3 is TGCGCCAGCAGCCAAGATAACGCGGGGCACAACTCCTACGAGCAGTACGTC.

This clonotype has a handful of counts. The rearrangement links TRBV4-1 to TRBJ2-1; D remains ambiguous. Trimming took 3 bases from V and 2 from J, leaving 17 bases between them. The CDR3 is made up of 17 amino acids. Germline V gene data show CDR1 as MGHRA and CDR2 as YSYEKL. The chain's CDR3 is CASSQGSGGPTYNEQFF. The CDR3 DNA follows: TGCGCCAGCAGCCAGGGGTCCGGCGGACCTACCTACAATGAGCAGTTCTTC.

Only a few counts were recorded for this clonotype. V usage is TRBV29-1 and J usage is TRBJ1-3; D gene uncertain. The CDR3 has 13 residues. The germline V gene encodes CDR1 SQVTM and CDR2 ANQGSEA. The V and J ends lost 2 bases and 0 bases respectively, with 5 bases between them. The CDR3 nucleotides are TGCAGCGTTGAATGGGTCTCTGGAAACACCATATATTTT. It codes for CSVEWVSGNTIYF.

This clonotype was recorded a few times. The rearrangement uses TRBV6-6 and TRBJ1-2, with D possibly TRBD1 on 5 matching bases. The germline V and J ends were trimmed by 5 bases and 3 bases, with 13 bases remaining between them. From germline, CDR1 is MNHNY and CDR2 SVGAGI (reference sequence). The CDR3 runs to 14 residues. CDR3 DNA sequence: TGTGCCAGCAGTAAACAGGATTTCCACTATGGCTACACCTTC. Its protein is CASSKQDFHYGYTF.

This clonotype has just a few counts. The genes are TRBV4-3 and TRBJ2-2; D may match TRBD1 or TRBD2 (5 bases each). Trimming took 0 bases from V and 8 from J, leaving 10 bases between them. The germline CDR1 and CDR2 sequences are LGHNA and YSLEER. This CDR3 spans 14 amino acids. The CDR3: CASSQDRDGGELFF. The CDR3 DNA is TGCGCCAGCAGCCAAGACAGGGACGGAGGGGAGCTGTTTTTT.

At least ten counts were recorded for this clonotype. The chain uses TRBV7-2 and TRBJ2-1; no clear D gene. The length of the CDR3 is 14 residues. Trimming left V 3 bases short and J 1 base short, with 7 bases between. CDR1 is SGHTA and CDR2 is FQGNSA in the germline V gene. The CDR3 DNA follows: TGTGCCAGCAGCTTGGCGGATTCCTACAATGAGCAGTTCTTC. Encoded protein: CASSLADSYNEQFF. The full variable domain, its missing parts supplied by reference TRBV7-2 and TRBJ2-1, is GAGVSQSPSNKVTEKGKDVELRCDPISGHTALYWYRQSLGQGLEFLIYFQGNSAPDKSGLPSDRFSAERTGGSVSTLTIQRTQQEDSAVYLCASSLADSYNEQFFGPGTRLTVL.

The CDR3 spells CASSPKKTGELFF. CDR3 sequence (DNA): TGTGCCAGCAGCCCGAAGAAAACCGGGGAGCTGTTTTTT. The rearrangement links TRBV7-3 to TRBJ2-2, with no clear D. Per the germline V gene, CDR1 is SGHTA and CDR2 is FQGTGA. This CDR3 contains 13 residues. Trimming pared 5 bases from V and 5 bases from J, leaving 9 bases between.

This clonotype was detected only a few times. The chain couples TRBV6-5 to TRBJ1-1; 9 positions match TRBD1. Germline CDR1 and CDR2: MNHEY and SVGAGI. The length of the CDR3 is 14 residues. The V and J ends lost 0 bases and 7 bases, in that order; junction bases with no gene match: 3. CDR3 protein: CASSYSGQGFEAFF. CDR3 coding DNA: TGTGCCAGCAGTTACTCGGGACAGGGTTTTGAAGCTTTCTTT.

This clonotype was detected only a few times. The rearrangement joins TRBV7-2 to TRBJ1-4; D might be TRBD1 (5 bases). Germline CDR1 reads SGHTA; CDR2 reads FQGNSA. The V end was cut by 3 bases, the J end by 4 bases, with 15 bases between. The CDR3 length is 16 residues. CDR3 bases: TGTGCCAGCAGCTTCTTGTTTTCCGGGGGTAATGAAAAACTGTTTTTT. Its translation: CASSFLFSGGNEKLFF.

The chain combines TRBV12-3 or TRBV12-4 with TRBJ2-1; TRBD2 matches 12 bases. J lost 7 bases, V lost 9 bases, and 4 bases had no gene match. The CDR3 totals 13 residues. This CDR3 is CASGLAGLNEQFF. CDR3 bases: TGTGCCAGTGGACTAGCGGGATTAAATGAGCAGTTCTTC.

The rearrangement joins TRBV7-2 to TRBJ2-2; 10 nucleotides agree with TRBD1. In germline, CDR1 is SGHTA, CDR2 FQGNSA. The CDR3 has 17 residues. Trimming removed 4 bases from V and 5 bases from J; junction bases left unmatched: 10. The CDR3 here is CASSSPGQGSFTGELFF. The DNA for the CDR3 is TGTGCCAGCAGCTCCCCGGGACAGGGGAGTTTTACCGGGGAGCTGTTTTTT. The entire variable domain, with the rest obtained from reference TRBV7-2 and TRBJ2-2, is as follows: GAGVSQSPSNKVTEKGKDVELRCDPISGHTALYWYRQSLGQGLEFLIYFQGNSAPDKSGLPSDRFSAERTGGSVSTLTIQRTQQEDSAVYLCASSSPGQGSFTGELFFGEGSRLTVL.

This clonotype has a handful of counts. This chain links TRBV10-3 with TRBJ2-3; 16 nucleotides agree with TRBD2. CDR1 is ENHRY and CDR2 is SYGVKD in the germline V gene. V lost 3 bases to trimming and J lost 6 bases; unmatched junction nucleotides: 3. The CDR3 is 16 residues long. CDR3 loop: CAISERGLAGGDTQYF. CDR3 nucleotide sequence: TGTGCCATCAGTGAACGGGGACTAGCGGGAGGGGATACGCAGTATTTT.

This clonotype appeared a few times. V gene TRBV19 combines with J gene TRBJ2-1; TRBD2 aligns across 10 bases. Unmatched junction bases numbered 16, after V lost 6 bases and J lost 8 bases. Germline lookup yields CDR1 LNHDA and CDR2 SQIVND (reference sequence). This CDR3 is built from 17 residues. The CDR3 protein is CASSITAPASGSHEQFF. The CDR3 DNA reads TGTGCCAGTAGCATTACCGCCCCGGCTAGCGGGAGCCATGAGCAGTTCTTC.

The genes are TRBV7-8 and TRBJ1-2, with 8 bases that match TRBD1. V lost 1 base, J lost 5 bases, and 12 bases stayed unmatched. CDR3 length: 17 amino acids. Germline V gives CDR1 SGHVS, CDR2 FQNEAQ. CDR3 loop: CASSLVYRGTPDYGYTF. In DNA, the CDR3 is TGTGCCAGCAGCTTAGTGTACAGGGGGACTCCGGATTATGGCTACACCTTC.

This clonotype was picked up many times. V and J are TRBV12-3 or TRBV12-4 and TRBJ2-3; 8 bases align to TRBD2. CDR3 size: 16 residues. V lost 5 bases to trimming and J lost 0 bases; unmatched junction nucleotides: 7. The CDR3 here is CASSQSGSPSTDTQYF. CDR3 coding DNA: TGTGCCAGCAGTCAAAGCGGGAGCCCTAGCACAGATACGCAGTATTTT.